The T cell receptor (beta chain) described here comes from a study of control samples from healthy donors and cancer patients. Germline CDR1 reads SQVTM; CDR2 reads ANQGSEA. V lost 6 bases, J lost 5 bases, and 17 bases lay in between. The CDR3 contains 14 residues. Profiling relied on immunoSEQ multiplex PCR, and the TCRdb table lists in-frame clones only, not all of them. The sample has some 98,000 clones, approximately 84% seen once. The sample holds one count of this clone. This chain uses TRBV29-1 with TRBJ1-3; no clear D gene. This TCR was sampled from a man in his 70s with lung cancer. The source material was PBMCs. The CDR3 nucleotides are TGCAGCGTGCAGGAGTCTCTGGGTAGAAACACCATATATTTT. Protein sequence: CSVQESLGRNTIYF.